The sequence of this TCR beta chain was determined in a study of blood T cell repertoires in COVID-19. At the level of the study: The United States, Italy and Spain supplied acute and convalescent COVID-19 samples.

Original data processing: Estimation of nucleated cell counts was performed using reference gene primer amplification. Some clones are missing from TCRdb's copy, which holds only in-frame ones; the method was immunoSEQ multiplex PCR. V and J calls and clone size are copied from that table; D and trimming were computed from the DNA. Here the sample spans almost 250,000 clones, roughly nine tenths being singletons. CDR3 size: 15 residues. V shed 6 bases and J shed 4 bases, with 18 bases lying between them. The germline V gene encodes CDR1 LNHDA and CDR2 SQIVND (reference sequence). Specimen: peripheral blood. The V call is TRBV19, the J call TRBJ1-2; a possible D gene is TRBD1 (6 bases). The TCR comes from a woman in her sixties or seventies who had recovered from COVID-19. The CDR3 bases are TGTGCCAGTAGCCCTCAGGGGCGCCTGGCCTATGGCTACACCTTC. Amino acid sequence: CASSPQGRLAYGYTF. Full variable domain (outside the CDR3, taken from reference TRBV19 and TRBJ1-2): DGGITQSPKYLFRKEGQNVTLSCEQNLNHDAMYWYRQDPGQGLRLIYYSQIVNDFQKGDIAEGYSVSREKKESFPLTVTSAQKNPTAFYLCASSPQGRLAYGYTFGSGTRLTVV.